This TCR beta chain was sequenced in a study of Ad26.COV2.S vaccination and SARS-CoV-2 variants (dated by TCRdb to the early 2020s). Regarding the research as a whole: Vaccine-arm donors were drawn from COV1001, a multicentre, randomized, double-blind, placebo-controlled phase I-IIa trial of Ad26.COV2.S in healthy adults. Ad26.COV2.S was administered intramuscularly at a dose of 5x10^10 or 1x10^11 viral particles, either as one shot or as two shots given 56 days apart. TCRbeta repertoire sequencing was used to assess the specificity and breadth of SARS-CoV-2-reactive T cell receptors after Ad26.COV2.S vaccination. A total of 32 samples were included in the TCR-sequenced set, comprising roughly 20 Ad26.COV2.S vaccine recipients, 5 placebo recipients and 8 SARS-CoV-2 convalescent individuals. Trial participants were randomized into five groups of five: low-dose or high-dose Ad26.COV2.S given once or twice, or placebo on both occasions. Investigators remained blinded to trial group allocation during experiments and outcome assessment. Here is what the overall study found, with its caveats: Substantial breadth of spike-specific CD8+ and CD4+ T cell responses was reported after vaccination. Vaccine and placebo recipients had similar non-spike TCR breadth, a finding consistent with the vaccine containing only spike. The authors noted that the TCR breadth and depth analyses may have underestimated total T cell responses. Higher spike-specific TCR breadth was observed in Ad26.COV2.S recipients than in placebo recipients (P = 0.0014). Comparing responses between vaccine doses or regimens was not something the study was powered to do.

As for this clone: Its antigen specificity is not known. No base quality values were provided; no much bigger clone lies one nucleotide off.

Trimming leaves V shorter by 7 bases and J shorter by 3 bases, with the junction holding 13 bases beyond the gene matches. The CDR3, from cysteine to phenylalanine, totals 17 residues. CDR3 DNA is the only sequence kept; it has 51 bases, read in frame from the first base. Looking up the germline V gene yields CDR1 SGHRS and CDR2 YFSETQ. The treatment or condition label on this specimen signifies: roughly 19 received Ad26.COV2.S at low or high dose, single or two shots; about 5 received placebo; per-sample allocation not given. For vaccine and placebo recipients, the sequenced repertoires came from samples collected on day 63 after the first injection. In Cohort 1b, some 25 adults aged 18-55 years were enrolled at a single site in Boston, USA, between 29 July and 7 August 2020. Ad26.COV2.S was a replication-incompetent adenovirus type 26 vector expressing a prefusion-stabilized SARS-CoV-2 spike protein from the original Wuhan strain.

The immunoSEQ Assay was the method used to sequence TCRbeta CDR3 regions. After extraction, genomic DNA underwent amplification by bias-controlled multiplex PCR, followed by high-throughput sequencing. As for the authors' bioinformatics: To quantify the absolute abundance of each unique TCRbeta CDR3 region, sequences were collapsed and filtered. Usable DNA was measured by amplifying reference genes present in all nucleated cells, and TCRbeta template counts were normalized to that usable DNA to estimate T cell fraction. Repertoire TCRs were annotated as SARS-CoV-2-specific when V gene, CDR3 amino acid sequence and J gene were exactly matched to a known reactive TCR set. The reference SARS-CoV-2 TCR set was derived from MIRA and filtered for enrichment in COVID-19-positive ImmuneCODE repertoires, a step that removed public or cross-reactive TCRs. Using the MIRA antigens, annotated TCRs were further analysed by specific ORF or by position within an ORF. Depth was the summed frequency of annotated unique rearrangements, while breadth was defined as annotated unique rearrangements over total unique productive rearrangements. Two-sided Wilcoxon rank-sum tests were applied when comparing TCR breadth between groups. Here the immuneACCESS table is served through TCRdb, limited to in-frame sequences with V and J called. Missing clones are a known gap in these copies; in checked studies unresolved V genes cover under half, and the rest lacks a known reason. The V and J calls and clone size were taken over from that table, and D and trimming were inferred from the DNA. Across this sample there are about 400,000 clones, with around 87% seen only once. The ten top clones hold 3.6% of the sample.

The specimen comprised peripheral blood, sampled in a trial of Ad26.COV2.S vaccine versus placebo. The chain was built from TRBV5-1 and TRBJ2-2; 9 central nucleotides agree with TRBD2. This receptor was taken from a person aged 18-65 years who received the Ad26.COV2.S COVID-19 vaccine or a placebo. The DNA reads TGCGCCAGCCTCCTGGCGGCGGGGGGGCCGGACACCGGGGAGCTGTTTTTT. Translated, it gives CASLLAAGGPDTGELFF.